The 23 T cell receptor beta chains listed next were all sequenced from one sample in a study of CD8 T cells in Susac syndrome. When the RNA was reverse transcribed, random hexamers were used with an input of roughly 0.45 to 1 ug. TCRdb ran MiXCR on the immunoSEQ multiplex PCR reads and lists one entry per CDR3 protein. The table shows 250,000 to 300,000 distinct CDR3 sequences, with 80% to 90% occurring only once. Source material: CD8+ T cells from PBMCs. The receptors stem from a human donor with multiple sclerosis.

CDR3 residues: CSARDRNSAYSTDTQYF. Here the CDR3 DNA reads TGCAGTGCTAGAGATAGGAATAGCGCCTATAGCACAGATACGCAGTATTTT. J is TRBJ2-3 and V is TRBV20-1; weak D call: TRBD2 (5 bases). V lost 0 bases and J 0 bases, leaving 16 bases between the germline ends. CDR1 and CDR2 from the germline V gene are DFQATT and SNEGSKA (reference sequence). The CDR3 is 17 residues long.

The chain links TRBV9 to TRBJ2-1; no firm D call. The CDR3 is 15 residues long. The germline CDR1 and CDR2 sequences are SGDLS and YYNGEE. The germline V and J ends were trimmed by 0 bases and 2 bases, with 9 bases remaining between them. The CDR3 sequence: CASSVGDSAYNEQFF. The CDR3 nucleotides are TGTGCCAGCAGCGTAGGGGATTCCGCCTACAATGAGCAGTTCTTC.

This clonotype was seen only a few times. CDR3 coding DNA: TGTGCCAGCAGTGATTACAGGAATGAAAAACTGTTTTTT. Translating it yields CASSDYRNEKLFF. This chain uses TRBV6-1 with TRBJ1-4, with D possibly TRBD1 on 5 matching bases. The CDR3 sequence is 13 residues long. The V end lost 3 bases, the J end lost 5 bases, and 7 bases lay between the germline ends. CDR1 MNHNS and CDR2 SASEGT come from the germline V gene.

The chain employs TRBV20-1 and TRBJ2-2; a weak D match, TRBD1 (6 bases). From germline, CDR1 is DFQATT and CDR2 SNEGSKA (reference sequence). The ends were cut back, 1 base at V and 6 bases at J, with 12 bases in the middle. The CDR3 totals 14 residues. For the CDR3, the DNA is TGCAGTGCTAGAGTATGGACAGAGCCCGGGGAGCTGTTTTTT. Its translation: CSARVWTEPGELFF.

V gene TRBV6-5 combines with J gene TRBJ2-3, with a weak D call TRBD2 (6 bases). V lost 2 bases, J lost 1 base, and 7 bases lay in between. This CDR3 has 14 amino acids. Germline CDR1 is MNHEY and CDR2 is SVGAGI. The CDR3 here is CASSYAGRTDTQYF. The CDR3, as DNA: TGTGCCAGCAGTTACGCGGGACGCACAGATACGCAGTATTTT.

This chain connects TRBV7-9 to TRBJ1-1; TRBD1 matches 8 bases. The germline gives CDR1 SEHNR, CDR2 FQNEAQ (reference sequence). CDR3 size: 15 residues. The V segment lost 4 bases and the J segment 2 bases; nucleotides outside the gene matches: 6. The CDR3 DNA is TGTGCCAGCAGCTCCCTGACAGGGGTCAACACTGAAGCTTTCTTT. This encodes CASSSLTGVNTEAFF. Complete variable domain (other parts from reference TRBV7-9 and TRBJ1-1): DTGVSQNPRHKITKRGQNVTFRCDPISEHNRLYWYRQTLGQGPEFLTYFQNEAQLEKSRLLSDRFSAERPKGSFSTLEIQRTEQGDSAMYLCASSSLTGVNTEAFFGQGTRLTVV.

CDR3 residues: CASRRDRAVGNTIYF. The DNA of the CDR3 is TGTGCCAGCAGACGCGACAGGGCGGTTGGAAACACCATATATTTT. The gene calls are TRBV28 and TRBJ1-3; 7 bases are a match to TRBD1. The J segment lost 3 bases and the V segment lost 6 bases, leaving 8 bases of the junction unmatched. Germline V gene sequence: CDR1 MDHEN, CDR2 SYDVKM. The CDR3 covers 15 residues.

The chain links TRBV9 to TRBJ2-7, with D unresolved. V shed 3 bases and J shed 5 bases, with 9 bases lying between them. CDR3 length equals 12 residues. CDR1 SGDLS and CDR2 YYNGEE come from the germline V gene. The CDR3 region is CASSGESHEQYF. The DNA of the CDR3 is TGTGCCAGCAGCGGAGAATCCCACGAGCAGTACTTC.

The chain is built from TRBV29-1 and TRBJ2-7, with 9 bases fitting TRBD2. V lost 6 bases and J lost 4; bases outside the gene matches: 10. The CDR3 has 14 residues. Germline V gives CDR1 SQVTM, CDR2 ANQGSEA. The CDR3: CSVRAGTSFYEQYF. DNA of the CDR3: TGCAGCGTCAGGGCCGGGACTAGCTTTTACGAGCAGTACTTC.

A remark on this clonotype: Compared with germline, one end of the junction differs, possibly owing to a read error. The chain combines TRBV7-9 with TRBJ2-3, with 8 bases fitting TRBD2. CDR1 and CDR2 from the germline V gene are SEHNR and FQNEAQ (reference sequence). The CDR3 is made up of 12 amino acids. The CDR3 protein is CASSLDSGARFF. DNA of the CDR3: TGTGCCAGCAGCTTGGATAGCGGGGCGCGTTTTTTT.

V gene TRBV21-1 combines with J gene TRBJ2-3; no check of the table's D call, TRBD1, against the DNA was made. TRBV21-1 is classified as a pseudogene. The CDR3 consists of 14 residues. As DNA, the CDR3 is TGTGCCAGCAGCAAAGGGACAGTCACAGATACGCAGTATTTT. It encodes CASSKGTVTDTQYF.

The V and J genes are TRBV12-3 or TRBV12-4 and TRBJ2-3; possible D gene TRBD2, 6 bases. With 5 bases removed from V and 3 bases from J, the gap between germline ends came to 18 bases. The CDR3 is 16 amino acids. The CDR3 here is CASSPIAEWSTDTQYF. The DNA for the CDR3 is TGTGCCAGCAGTCCGATAGCGGAGTGGTCTACAGATACGCAGTATTTT.

In this sample, this clonotype turned up once. At one end the junction does not follow the germline gene, possibly because of a read error. The genes are TRBV12-3 or TRBV12-4 and TRBJ2-7; D ambiguous. CDR3 length: 14 amino acids. The CDR3 DNA sequence: TGTGCCAGCAGCCTATTCGGTAGCTCCTACGAGCAGTGCTTC. It specifies CASSLFGSSYEQCF.

The rearrangement joins TRBV7-3 to TRBJ2-3, with 9 bases that match TRBD1. Trimming removed 5 bases from V and 4 bases from J; junction bases left unmatched: 7. CDR3 length equals 15 residues. From germline, CDR1 is SGHTA and CDR2 FQGTGA. CDR3 in DNA: TGTGCCAGCAGCGCAACAGGGGGCGCGGCAGATACGCAGTATTTT. It is translated as CASSATGGAADTQYF.

The chain has TRBV20-1 and TRBJ2-1, with 7 bases identical to TRBD2. J gave up 2 bases and V 0 bases, and 4 bases lay outside the gene matches. Germline assignment: CDR1 DFQATT and CDR2 SNEGSKA (reference sequence). This CDR3 spans 15 amino acids. The CDR3 sequence is CSARDGLAAYNEQFF. For the CDR3, the DNA is TGCAGTGCTAGAGATGGGCTAGCGGCCTACAATGAGCAGTTCTTC.

The rearrangement joins TRBV3-1 to TRBJ1-1; D remains unclear. This CDR3 has 15 residues. Trimming pared 6 bases from V and 3 bases from J, leaving 17 bases between. Germline assignment: CDR1 LGHDT and CDR2 YNNKEL (reference sequence). The CDR3 loop is CASRPRVPGDTEAFF. As DNA, the CDR3 is TGTGCCAGCAGGCCAAGGGTACCCGGGGACACTGAAGCTTTCTTT.

The V and J genes are TRBV2 and TRBJ1-6; D is unresolved. Trimming took 11 bases from V and 7 from J, leaving 12 bases between them. The germline gives CDR1 SNHLY, CDR2 FYNNEI. This CDR3 has 12 residues. CDR3 nucleotides: TGTGCCGCGGACCGGGAGAATTCACCCCTCCACTTT. Encoded protein: CAADRENSPLHF.

Written as DNA, the CDR3 is TGTGCCAGCACGATGGGGCAACCCTACGAGCAGTACTTC. It specifies CASTMGQPYEQYF. The rearrangement joins TRBV6-1 to TRBJ2-7; maybe TRBD1 (5 bases). This CDR3 comprises 13 residues. Germline CDR1 MNHNS, CDR2 SASEGT. With 7 bases removed from V and 2 bases from J, the gap between germline ends came to 12 bases.

The chain links TRBV9 to TRBJ2-3; 10 nucleotides line up with TRBD2. Germline V CDR1 and CDR2: SGDLS, YYNGEE. V shed 4 bases and J 1 base; nucleotides not matched to a gene: 12. The length of the CDR3 is 18 residues. The CDR3 sequence is CASSLESRAGGGTDTQYF. The CDR3 coding sequence is TGTGCCAGCAGCTTGGAGAGCCGAGCGGGAGGGGGCACAGATACGCAGTATTTT.

The V call is TRBV6-1, the J call TRBJ1-5; the D is unclear. The V end was cut by 7 bases, the J end by 0 bases, with 7 bases between. The germline CDR1 and CDR2 sequences are MNHNS and SASEGT. The CDR3 runs 13 residues. The CDR3 reads CASMDGSNQPQHF. The CDR3 DNA sequence: TGTGCCAGCATGGACGGTAGCAATCAGCCCCAGCATTTT.

V usage is TRBV27 and J usage is TRBJ1-1; D is unclear. The CDR3 length is 13 residues. CDR1 MNHEY and CDR2 SMNVEV come from the germline V gene (reference sequence). Deletions cut 6 bases from V and 1 base from J, with 9 bases between. In nucleotides, the CDR3 is TGTGCCAGCAGGATTCCAGGGAACACTGAAGCTTTCTTT. Translation gives CASRIPGNTEAFF.

The V and J genes are TRBV4-1 and TRBJ2-1; D may be TRBD2 (5 bases). Germline assignment: CDR1 MGHRA and CDR2 YSYEKL. Trimming left V 4 bases short and J 6 bases short, with 19 bases between. The CDR3 contains 16 residues. CDR3 in amino acids: CASSLRIFQEVNEQFF. As DNA, the CDR3 is TGCGCCAGCAGCCTCCGGATTTTCCAGGAGGTCAATGAGCAGTTCTTC.

This clonotype was detected only a few times. This sequence joins TRBV7-3 and TRBJ2-1; D not certain. The CDR3 has 13 residues. The germline gives CDR1 SGHTA, CDR2 FQGTGA. V lost 0 bases to trimming and J lost 7 bases, with 7 bases between them. This CDR3 reads CASSLTLRNEQFF. The CDR3 bases are TGTGCCAGCAGCTTAACGTTGCGGAATGAGCAGTTCTTC.